Listed below are T cell receptor beta chains from one sample, sequenced in a study of shared T cell receptors in the human thymus. Only in-frame clones appear in the TCRdb table, and some are missing; sequencing was by immunoSEQ multiplex PCR. The sample contains about 400,000 clones, around 93% of which appear only once. Source material: thymocytes. These receptors were taken from a human donor. Both conserved end residues are part of each CDR3. The D gene is left open where the match is weak. Clone size is stated in some rows and not others, as once, few, many or a class when expanded.

V	D	length	J	size	DNA	CDR3
TRBV28	TRBD2	14	TRBJ2-7	.	TGTGCCAGCAGTTCCCTAGCGGAACCCTACGAGCAGTACTTC	CASSSLAEPYEQYF
TRBV11-2	TRBD1	18	TRBJ1-5	.	TGTGTCAGCAGCCCCGGACAGGGGGAGCCCGTTGGCAATCAGCCCCAGCATTTT	CVSSPGQGEPVGNQPQHF
TRBV7-2	.	18	TRBJ2-3	.	TGTGCCAGCAGCCACACAAGGGCCGCGTCTTCCCCCACAGATACGCAGTATTTT	CASSHTRAASSPTDTQYF
TRBV12-5	TRBD2	17	TRBJ2-2	.	TGTGCTAGTGGTTGGGGGGTACTAGCGGGAGACACCGGGGAGCTGTTTTTT	CASGWGVLAGDTGELFF
TRBV4-2	.	17	TRBJ2-1	.	TGTGCCAGCAGCCAAGATTTCGGGGGGCGACGGTACAATGAGCAGTTCTTC	CASSQDFGGRRYNEQFF
TRBV9	TRBD1	15	TRBJ2-7	.	TGTGCCAGCAGCGTCCGGGACAGCGGTCCGGGCGAGCAGTACTTC	CASSVRDSGPGEQYF
TRBV19	TRBD1	15	TRBJ1-5	.	TGTGCCAGTAGCCTGACAGGGACGAGGAATCAGCCCCAGCATTTT	CASSLTGTRNQPQHF
TRBV9	.	15	TRBJ2-3	.	TGTGCCAGCAGCGTAGGTGGGGTTGGGACAGATACGCAGTATTTT	CASSVGGVGTDTQYF
TRBV18	.	19	TRBJ2-3	.	TGTGCCAGCTCACCAACGACCCTAACAGACGAGAGGTGCACAGATACGCAGTATTTT	CASSPTTLTDERCTDTQYF
TRBV27	.	17	TRBJ2-5	few	TGTGCCAGCACCTCAACTCCAAGCAGCAGTGCCCGGGAGACCCAGTACTTC	CASTSTPSSSARETQYF
TRBV14	.	12	TRBJ1-5	.	TGTGCCAGCAGCCTTGGGGCTCAGCCCCAGCATTTT	CASSLGAQPQHF
TRBV5-6	.	15	TRBJ2-7	once	TGTGCCAGCAGCTTGAACCGCCGGGGGACCTACGAGCAGTACTTC	CASSLNRRGTYEQYF
TRBV19	.	14	TRBJ2-3	once	TGTGCCAGTAGTATAGGTGGGGGATCAGATACGCAGTATTTT	CASSIGGGSDTQYF
TRBV14	.	13	TRBJ2-7	once	TGTGCCAGCGGAAGGAACTATCCGTACGAGCAGTACTTC	CASGRNYPYEQYF
TRBV28	.	12	TRBJ1-1	.	TGTGCCAGCAGCGTGGGGAACACTGAAGCTTTCTTT	CASSVGNTEAFF
TRBV5-1	TRBD2	16	TRBJ2-2	.	TGTGCCAGCAGCTTGGTTGACGGGAGGGACACCGGGGAGCTGTTTTTT	CASSLVDGRDTGELFF
TRBV6-4	TRBD1	16	TRBJ2-1	.	TGTGCCAGCAGTGACTCGATAGGGACAGGGGCCACTGAGCAGTTCTTC	CASSDSIGTGATEQFF
TRBV29-1	TRBD1	15	TRBJ1-1	.	TGCAGCGTTGAGGACAGGGTGGCGGGAAACACTGAAGCTTTCTTT	CSVEDRVAGNTEAFF
TRBV11-2	.	16	TRBJ2-2	.	TGTGCCAGCAGCTTAGTGGCGCACCCGAACACCGGGGAGCTGTTTTTT	CASSLVAHPNTGELFF
TRBV19	.	14	TRBJ2-7	.	TGTGCCAGTAGTACCGGGACACGTTCCTACGAGCAGTACTTC	CASSTGTRSYEQYF
TRBV28	.	13	TRBJ1-1	.	TGTGCCAGCAGCTCCTCGGGGAGCACTGAAGCTTTCTTT	CASSSSGSTEAFF
TRBV5-1	.	16	TRBJ2-7	once	TGCGCCAGCAGCCCACCTACCGCAGGCGACTCCTACGAGCAGTACTTC	CASSPPTAGDSYEQYF
TRBV21-1	.	13	TRBJ1-5	.	TGTGCCAGCAGCAGAAGGGCTGGCCGGCCCCAGCATTTT	CASSRRAGRPQHF
TRBV6-6	TRBD1	12	TRBJ1-1	.	TGTGCCGCCCGCCCAGGGGGTGCTGAAGCTTTCTTT	CAARPGGAEAFF
TRBV27	TRBD1	17	TRBJ1-6	once	TGTGCCAGCTCGACAGGGGAGAAGAGGTCCTATAATTCACCCCTCCACTTT	CASSTGEKRSYNSPLHF
TRBV23-1	.	16	TRBJ2-7	.	TGCGCCAGCAGTCAATCGAGCGGCAGGGGATACTACGAGCAGTACTTC	CASSQSSGRGYYEQYF
TRBV7-9	TRBD2	15	TRBJ2-7	.	TGTGCCAGCAGCTTAGGACTAGCGGGCGCCTACGAGCAGTACTTC	CASSLGLAGAYEQYF
TRBV28	.	13	TRBJ2-7	.	TGTGCCAGCAGTTTAAGGATTTCCTACGAGCAGTACTTC	CASSLRISYEQYF
TRBV28	.	18	TRBJ1-5	.	TGTGCCAGCAGTTTACCCTTATCTGGGTTGCTGGGCAATCAGCCCCAGCATTTT	CASSLPLSGLLGNQPQHF
TRBV28	TRBD2	15	TRBJ2-7	.	TGTGCCAGCACCGAGACTAGCGGGCTACTAGGGGAGCAGTACTTC	CASTETSGLLGEQYF